This T cell receptor (beta chain) is from a study of blood T cell repertoires in COVID-19 (dated by TCRdb to the early 2020s). A note on the overall study: Samples covering the acute and convalescent phases of COVID-19 were provided by collaborators in the United States, Italy and Spain. Samples came from the ongoing ImmuneRACE study (first 160 participants) plus 1,254 subjects from 6 global collaborators. Deeply sampled blood TCRbeta repertoires from subjects exposed to, actively infected with, or recovered from COVID-19 were included in the dataset. The repertoires were released in a freely available public database intended as a resource for research on the immune response to SARS-CoV-2. HLA class I and class II types, where available, came from metadata supplied by the sample provider rather than from assay-based typing. The prospective study material was composed of cDNA or gDNA derived from T cells, B-cell-depleted T cells, or PBMCs. The sample metadata nearly always contained a de-identified subject ID, COVID-19 status, age in years and sex. The paper as a whole reports these results and caveats: How much clinical and demographic metadata was included differed by source and by participant, and the metadata was provided uncurated.

From the cysteine through the phenylalanine, the CDR3 covers 14 amino acids. The CDR3 DNA has 42 bases and is translated from base 1. CDR1 is given as SGHRS and CDR2 as YFSETQ, both from the germline V gene. V is cut back by 4 bases and J by 7 bases, with 8 bases in the junction unmatched. Remarks on this clone: The antigen it binds to is not known. The input lacks base qualities; no much larger clone sits a single base away.

TCRbeta CDR3 regions were amplified from genomic DNA using the immunoSEQ Assay, a bias-controlled multiplex PCR. The original pipeline was this. The number of nucleated cells in each sample was estimated from the amplification of reference gene primers within the assay. To quantify the absolute abundance of each unique TCRbeta CDR3 rearrangement, sequence reads were collapsed and filtered. For each sample, productive Simpson clonality was calculated by taking the square root of Simpson's diversity index across productive rearrangements. TCRdb's version of the immuneACCESS table is confined to in-frame rearrangements and falls short of the full clone set. An unresolved V gene accounts for under half of the shortfall where checked; the remainder is of unknown origin. The DNA gave D and trimming, while V, J and clone size come from that table. The table for this sample lists around 370,000 clones; approximately 91% of them were counted only once. The ten top clones hold about 7% of the sample.

One collaborating source in Seattle enrolled patients while the patients were actively infected and followed the patients over time throughout the course of disease. Collaborating institutions collected whole blood in K2EDTA tubes following their own protocols. Collaborator samples were shipped for TCRbeta analysis as frozen whole blood, isolated PBMCs, or DNA extracted from either sample type. This clonotype was obtained from a woman in her 70s with COVID-19, enrolled during active disease. The sequence links TRBV5-1 to TRBJ1-1; a stretch of 9 junction bases matches TRBD1. Sequences were obtained from peripheral blood. The CDR3 protein is CASSPLTGGHEAFF. In nucleotides, the sequence is TGCGCCAGCAGCCCACTAACAGGGGGCCATGAAGCTTTCTTT.